This is a list of T cell receptor beta chains from one sample in a study of neurological immune-mediated disorders. TCRdb processed the 5' RACE reads anew with MiXCR; each CDR3 protein has one entry. The data contain tens of thousands of distinct CDR3 sequences, around 3.7% of them singletons. Sequencing was performed on PBMCs. The receptors were gathered from a man between 35 and 55 years old with multiple sclerosis. CDR3s include the opening cysteine and the closing phenylalanine or tryptophan. A D gene is named only where the DNA matches it firmly. Expanded clones are given a class, and other clones once, few, many or no size at all.

J gene: TRBJ2-1; D gene: TRBD1; V gene: TRBV4-1; clone size: many; CDR3 protein: CASSHPREGQGSVNEQFF; CDR3 DNA: TGCGCCAGCAGCCACCCAAGGGAGGGACAGGGGTCGGTGAATGAGCAGTTCTTC
J gene: TRBJ2-3; D gene: -; V gene: TRBV7-6; clone size: many; CDR3 protein: CASSFSITGPRTDTQYF; CDR3 DNA: TGTGCCAGCAGCTTCAGCATAACGGGACCCCGCACAGATACGCAGTATTTT
J gene: TRBJ1-4; D gene: -; V gene: TRBV15; clone size: many; CDR3 protein: CATSKWGTNEKLFF; CDR3 DNA: TGTGCCACCAGCAAATGGGGAACTAATGAAAAACTGTTTTTT
J gene: TRBJ2-1; D gene: -; V gene: TRBV10-1; clone size: few; CDR3 protein: CASSEASSYNEQFF; CDR3 DNA: TGCGCCAGCAGCGAAGCGAGCTCCTACAATGAGCAGTTCTTC
J gene: TRBJ1-1; D gene: TRBD1; V gene: TRBV12-3/TRBV12-4; clone size: many; CDR3 protein: CASSRQGAYAEAFF; CDR3 DNA: TGTGCCAGCAGTCGCCAGGGGGCTTACGCTGAAGCTTTCTTT
J gene: TRBJ2-5; D gene: -; V gene: TRBV3-1; clone size: many; CDR3 protein: CASSQVARGETQYF; CDR3 DNA: TGTGCCAGCAGCCAAGTCGCGAGGGGAGAGACCCAGTACTTC
J gene: TRBJ2-7; D gene: TRBD1; V gene: TRBV7-2; clone size: -; CDR3 protein: CASTATGASYEQYF; CDR3 DNA: TGTGCCAGCACCGCGACAGGGGCCTCCTACGAGCAGTACTTC
J gene: TRBJ1-4; D gene: -; V gene: TRBV7-8; clone size: many; CDR3 protein: CASSLVAAGKLFF; CDR3 DNA: TGTGCCAGCAGCTTAGTAGCAGCTGGGAAACTGTTTTTT
J gene: TRBJ2-1; D gene: TRBD2; V gene: TRBV29-1; clone size: -; CDR3 protein: CSVEGLLAGEGEQFF; CDR3 DNA: TGCAGCGTTGAAGGCCTACTAGCGGGAGAGGGGGAGCAGTTCTTC
J gene: TRBJ2-7; D gene: TRBD1; V gene: TRBV7-8; clone size: many; CDR3 protein: CASSTTGVGYEQYF; CDR3 DNA: TGTGCCAGCAGCACGACAGGGGTTGGGTACGAGCAGTACTTC
J gene: TRBJ2-3; D gene: -; V gene: TRBV10-3; clone size: many; CDR3 protein: CAISEFGGPKGTDTQYF; CDR3 DNA: TGTGCCATCAGTGAGTTTGGAGGCCCCAAAGGGACAGATACGCAGTATTTT
J gene: TRBJ2-1; D gene: -; V gene: TRBV5-1; clone size: many; CDR3 protein: CASSPEWVKNEQFF; CDR3 DNA: TGCGCCAGCAGCCCCGAATGGGTTAAAAATGAGCAGTTCTTC
J gene: TRBJ1-5; D gene: -; V gene: TRBV20-1; clone size: many; CDR3 protein: CSATRGTERGPQHF; CDR3 DNA: TGCAGTGCTACAAGAGGGACGGAGCGAGGGCCCCAGCATTTT
J gene: TRBJ2-5; D gene: TRBD2; V gene: TRBV20-1; clone size: many; CDR3 protein: CSAPPASGGYQETQYF; CDR3 DNA: TGCAGTGCCCCGCCCGCTAGCGGGGGATACCAAGAGACCCAGTACTTC
J gene: TRBJ2-7; D gene: TRBD1; V gene: TRBV7-9; clone size: few; CDR3 protein: CASSLGAGGASYEQYF; CDR3 DNA: TGTGCCAGCAGCTTAGGTGCAGGGGGCGCTTCCTACGAGCAGTACTTC
J gene: TRBJ1-2; D gene: TRBD1; V gene: TRBV15; clone size: many; CDR3 protein: CATSRAVQGAYGYTF; CDR3 DNA: TGTGCCACCAGCAGGGCTGTACAGGGGGCCTATGGCTACACCTTC
J gene: TRBJ2-7; D gene: TRBD2; V gene: TRBV20-1; clone size: many; CDR3 protein: CSARDLRSGSPYEQYF; CDR3 DNA: TGCAGTGCTAGAGATCTGAGGAGCGGGAGCCCCTACGAGCAGTACTTC
J gene: TRBJ2-1; D gene: TRBD1; V gene: TRBV6-5; clone size: many; CDR3 protein: CASSDPGTGESEQFF; CDR3 DNA: TGTGCCAGCAGTGACCCCGGGACAGGAGAATCTGAGCAGTTCTTC
J gene: TRBJ2-3; D gene: -; V gene: TRBV5-6; clone size: many; CDR3 protein: CASSLGDSGDTQYF; CDR3 DNA: TGTGCCAGCAGCTTGGGGGATTCGGGAGATACGCAGTATTTT
J gene: TRBJ1-1; D gene: -; V gene: TRBV20-1; clone size: many; CDR3 protein: CSARDRRHGDTEAFF; CDR3 DNA: TGCAGTGCTAGAGATCGTCGTCACGGAGACACTGAAGCTTTCTTT
J gene: TRBJ2-7; D gene: TRBD2; V gene: TRBV2; clone size: many; CDR3 protein: CASNWGGEPYEQYF; CDR3 DNA: TGTGCCAGCAACTGGGGGGGGGAACCCTACGAGCAGTACTTC
J gene: TRBJ2-5; D gene: -; V gene: TRBV7-2; clone size: many; CDR3 protein: CASSTRRAETQYF; CDR3 DNA: TGTGCCAGCAGCACCCGGCGGGCAGAGACCCAGTACTTC
J gene: TRBJ1-2; D gene: TRBD1; V gene: TRBV7-9; clone size: many; CDR3 protein: CASSPGQEGYYGYTF; CDR3 DNA: TGTGCCAGCAGCCCCGGACAGGAGGGCTACTATGGCTACACCTTC
J gene: TRBJ2-7; D gene: -; V gene: TRBV10-3; clone size: few; CDR3 protein: CAISEPSVGYEQYF; CDR3 DNA: TGTGCCATCAGTGAGCCCTCGGTGGGCTACGAGCAGTACTTC
J gene: TRBJ2-5; D gene: TRBD2; V gene: TRBV20-1; clone size: many; CDR3 protein: CSARSNGLGKETQYF; CDR3 DNA: TGCAGTGCTAGATCAAACGGACTAGGGAAAGAGACCCAGTACTTC
J gene: TRBJ1-1; D gene: -; V gene: TRBV7-9; clone size: many; CDR3 protein: CASSPRSGRANTEAFF; CDR3 DNA: TGTGCCAGCAGCCCTCGGTCCGGCAGGGCGAACACTGAAGCTTTCTTT
J gene: TRBJ1-1; D gene: -; V gene: TRBV14; clone size: many; CDR3 protein: CASSPTEAVFGYTEAFF; CDR3 DNA: TGTGCCAGCAGCCCGACAGAGGCGGTTTTCGGGTACACTGAAGCTTTCTTT
J gene: TRBJ1-5; D gene: -; V gene: TRBV6-5; clone size: many; CDR3 protein: CASSPPPGDPYSNQPQHF; CDR3 DNA: TGTGCCAGCAGTCCCCCCCCAGGGGACCCATATAGCAATCAGCCCCAGCATTTT
J gene: TRBJ2-2; D gene: -; V gene: TRBV15; clone size: many; CDR3 protein: CATSSSILGGLNTGELFF; CDR3 DNA: TGTGCCACCAGCAGCTCTATCCTCGGGGGTCTGAACACCGGGGAGCTGTTTTTT
J gene: TRBJ1-6; D gene: -; V gene: TRBV29-1; clone size: many; CDR3 protein: CSLCDIRENSPLHF; CDR3 DNA: TGCAGCCTCTGCGACATCAGGGAGAATTCACCCCTCCACTTT
J gene: TRBJ1-2; D gene: TRBD1; V gene: TRBV20-1; clone size: many; CDR3 protein: CSALQGLYGYTF; CDR3 DNA: TGCAGTGCTCTACAGGGGTTATATGGCTACACCTTC
J gene: TRBJ2-2; D gene: -; V gene: TRBV5-1; clone size: many; CDR3 protein: CASSLEAVTGELFF; CDR3 DNA: TGCGCCAGCAGCTTGGAGGCAGTCACCGGGGAGCTGTTTTTT
J gene: TRBJ2-1; D gene: TRBD2; V gene: TRBV5-1; clone size: many; CDR3 protein: CASSRGLAGGNEQFF; CDR3 DNA: TGCGCCAGCAGCCGGGGACTAGCGGGGGGGAATGAGCAGTTCTTC
J gene: TRBJ1-1; D gene: -; V gene: TRBV3-1; clone size: many; CDR3 protein: CASSQEGTAVEAFF; CDR3 DNA: TGTGCCAGCAGCCAAGAAGGTACGGCAGTTGAAGCTTTCTTT
J gene: TRBJ1-1; D gene: -; V gene: TRBV7-9; clone size: many; CDR3 protein: CASSPHGGHTEAFF; CDR3 DNA: TGTGCCAGCAGCCCCCACGGGGGCCACACTGAAGCTTTCTTT
J gene: TRBJ2-2; D gene: TRBD1; V gene: TRBV5-1; clone size: many; CDR3 protein: CASSLPLGQDTGELFF; CDR3 DNA: TGCGCCAGCAGCCTCCCTTTAGGACAGGACACCGGGGAGCTGTTTTTT
J gene: TRBJ1-2; D gene: -; V gene: TRBV7-6; clone size: many; CDR3 protein: CASSLWAQGRGYTF; CDR3 DNA: TGTGCCAGCAGCTTATGGGCACAGGGCCGGGGCTACACCTTC
J gene: TRBJ2-7; D gene: -; V gene: TRBV5-1; clone size: many; CDR3 protein: CASSLEPYEQYF; CDR3 DNA: TGCGCCAGCAGCTTGGAACCCTACGAGCAGTACTTC
J gene: TRBJ1-5; D gene: -; V gene: TRBV7-2; clone size: many; CDR3 protein: CASSLVSGTTANQPQHF; CDR3 DNA: TGTGCCAGCAGCTTAGTTTCAGGGACGACGGCAAATCAGCCCCAGCATTTT
J gene: TRBJ2-5; D gene: -; V gene: TRBV6-5; clone size: many; CDR3 protein: CASSYRETQYF; CDR3 DNA: TGTGCCAGCAGTTACCGAGAGACCCAGTACTTC
J gene: TRBJ2-7; D gene: -; V gene: TRBV12-3/TRBV12-4; clone size: many; CDR3 protein: CASTLTGSSSYEQYF; CDR3 DNA: TGTGCCAGCACCCTGACAGGTTCGTCCTCCTACGAGCAGTACTTC
J gene: TRBJ1-5; D gene: TRBD1; V gene: TRBV10-1; clone size: few; CDR3 protein: CASSRTGMDQPQHF; CDR3 DNA: TGCGCCAGCAGCCGGACAGGGATGGATCAGCCCCAGCATTTT
J gene: TRBJ2-7; D gene: -; V gene: TRBV6-2/TRBV6-3; clone size: many; CDR3 protein: CASSWGFIYEQYF; CDR3 DNA: TGTGCCAGCAGCTGGGGCTTCATCTACGAGCAGTACTTC
J gene: TRBJ2-1; D gene: -; V gene: TRBV10-3; clone size: many; CDR3 protein: CAISESLAGTYNEQFF; CDR3 DNA: TGTGCCATCAGTGAGTCACTAGCAGGGACCTACAATGAGCAGTTCTTC
J gene: TRBJ1-1; D gene: -; V gene: TRBV6-6; clone size: few; CDR3 protein: CASSYTGTANTEAFF; CDR3 DNA: TGTGCCAGCAGTTACACGGGAACAGCAAACACTGAAGCTTTCTTT
J gene: TRBJ2-6; D gene: TRBD1; V gene: TRBV25-1; clone size: -; CDR3 protein: CASSRQGMVGANVLTF; CDR3 DNA: TGTGCCAGCAGCCGACAGGGAATGGTAGGGGCCAACGTCCTGACTTTC
J gene: TRBJ1-2; D gene: TRBD1; V gene: TRBV9; clone size: many; CDR3 protein: CASSPSGGGYTF; CDR3 DNA: TGTGCCAGCAGCCCGTCAGGGGGGGGCTACACCTTC
J gene: TRBJ2-3; D gene: -; V gene: TRBV12-3/TRBV12-4; clone size: many; CDR3 protein: CASSPVGGYTQYF; CDR3 DNA: TGTGCCAGCAGCCCCGTGGGGGGTTATACGCAGTATTTT
J gene: TRBJ2-2; D gene: -; V gene: TRBV20-1; clone size: many; CDR3 protein: CSARSNTGELFF; CDR3 DNA: TGCAGTGCTCGTTCGAACACCGGGGAGCTGTTTTTT
J gene: TRBJ2-7; D gene: -; V gene: TRBV27; clone size: many; CDR3 protein: CASSLGQIPIYEQYF; CDR3 DNA: TGTGCCAGCAGTTTAGGGCAAATACCCATCTACGAGCAGTACTTC
J gene: TRBJ1-2; D gene: -; V gene: TRBV6-5; clone size: many; CDR3 protein: CASSPGTYDGYTF; CDR3 DNA: TGTGCCAGCAGTCCCGGGACGTATGACGGCTACACCTTC
J gene: TRBJ2-7; D gene: -; V gene: TRBV4-2; clone size: many; CDR3 protein: CASSQDGTSQAYEQYF; CDR3 DNA: TGTGCCAGCAGCCAAGACGGAACTTCTCAGGCGTACGAGCAGTACTTC
J gene: TRBJ2-2; D gene: TRBD2; V gene: TRBV7-6; clone size: many; CDR3 protein: CASSLAAGGLSGTGELFF; CDR3 DNA: TGTGCCAGCAGCTTAGCGGCGGGGGGGCTGAGCGGCACCGGGGAGCTGTTTTTT
J gene: TRBJ2-1; D gene: TRBD2; V gene: TRBV24-1; clone size: many; CDR3 protein: CATRASGRYEQFF; CDR3 DNA: TGTGCCACCCGGGCTAGCGGGAGGTACGAGCAGTTCTTC
J gene: TRBJ2-2; D gene: TRBD2; V gene: TRBV5-1; clone size: many; CDR3 protein: CASRQQAGTNTGELFF; CDR3 DNA: TGCGCCAGCAGGCAGCAAGCGGGGACGAACACCGGGGAGCTGTTTTTT
J gene: TRBJ2-7; D gene: -; V gene: TRBV5-1; clone size: many; CDR3 protein: CASSLRAAVSTYEQYF; CDR3 DNA: TGCGCCAGCAGCTTGCGGGCGGCAGTTTCCACCTACGAGCAGTACTTC
J gene: TRBJ2-3; D gene: -; V gene: TRBV14; clone size: many; CDR3 protein: CASSQGPSPRADTQYF; CDR3 DNA: TGTGCCAGCAGCCAAGGGCCCAGCCCGAGAGCAGATACGCAGTATTTT
J gene: TRBJ2-5; D gene: -; V gene: TRBV6-2/TRBV6-3; clone size: few; CDR3 protein: CASTILPPGPNQETQYF; CDR3 DNA: TGTGCCAGCACCATACTTCCCCCGGGGCCTAATCAAGAGACCCAGTACTTC
J gene: TRBJ2-6; D gene: -; V gene: TRBV2; clone size: many; CDR3 protein: CASSEVGSSGANVLTF; CDR3 DNA: TGTGCCAGCAGTGAAGTGGGGAGCTCTGGGGCCAACGTCCTGACTTTC
J gene: TRBJ2-7; D gene: TRBD2; V gene: TRBV7-2; clone size: many; CDR3 protein: CASSFTGPGLAGAYEQYF; CDR3 DNA: TGTGCCAGCAGCTTTACTGGGCCGGGACTAGCGGGAGCTTACGAGCAGTACTTC